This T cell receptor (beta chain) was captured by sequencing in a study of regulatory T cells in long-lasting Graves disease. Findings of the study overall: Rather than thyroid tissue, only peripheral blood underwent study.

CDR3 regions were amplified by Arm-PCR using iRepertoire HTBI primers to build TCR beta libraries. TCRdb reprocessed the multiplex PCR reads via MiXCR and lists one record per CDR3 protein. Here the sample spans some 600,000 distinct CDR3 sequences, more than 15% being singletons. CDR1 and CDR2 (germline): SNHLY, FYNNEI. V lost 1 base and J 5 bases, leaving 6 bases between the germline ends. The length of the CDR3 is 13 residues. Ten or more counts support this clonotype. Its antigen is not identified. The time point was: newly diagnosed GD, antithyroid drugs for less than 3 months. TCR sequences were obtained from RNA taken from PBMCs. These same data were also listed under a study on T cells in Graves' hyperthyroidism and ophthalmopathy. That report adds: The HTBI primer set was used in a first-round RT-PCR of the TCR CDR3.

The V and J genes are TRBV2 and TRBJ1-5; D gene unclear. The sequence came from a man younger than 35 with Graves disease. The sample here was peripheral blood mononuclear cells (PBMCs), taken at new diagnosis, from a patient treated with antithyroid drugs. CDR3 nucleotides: TGTGCCAGCAGTGAAGAACCCCATCAGCCCCAGCATTTT. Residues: CASSEEPHQPQHF.